One sample yielded the 21 T cell receptor beta chains listed below, sequenced in a study of T cell repertoires in cytomegalovirus infection. MiXCR, applied by TCRdb to the reads, yields one record per CDR3 protein. The table lists approximately 470,000 distinct CDR3 sequences, about 42% of them singletons. These TCRs' antigens remain unknown. The sample was cultured PBMCs, taken from culture after CMV antigen stimulation. The receptors here all came from a human donor in good health (CMV status not recorded). Some clones in this sample may be carry-over from other donors' samples.

The chain combines TRBV7-2 with TRBJ2-1, with TRBD2 identical over 7 bases. Germline CDR1 and CDR2: SGHTA and FQGNSA. The junction had 13 bases not matched to a gene; V was cut back by 5 bases and J by 9 bases. The CDR3 length is 15 residues. The CDR3 DNA is TGTGCCAGCAGCCTGGTCAGCGGACTAGGGACTGAGCAGTTCTTC. It translates to CASSLVSGLGTEQFF.

This clonotype was recorded a few times. This chain links TRBV12-3 or TRBV12-4 with TRBJ1-1; no clear D. CDR3 length: 14 amino acids. V gave up 2 bases and J gave up 7 bases, with 14 bases separating them. The CDR3 region is CASSLSSLPFEAFF. In nucleotides, the CDR3 is TGTGCCAGCAGTTTATCGAGCCTTCCCTTTGAAGCTTTCTTT.

V usage is TRBV12-3 or TRBV12-4 and J usage is TRBJ2-1; possible D gene TRBD1, 5 bases. The CDR3 consists of 15 residues. Trimming stripped 6 bases from V and 3 bases from J, with 15 bases between. DNA of the CDR3: TGTGCCAGCAGACCCAGCCTAGGGGTCTACAATGAGCAGTTCTTC. It translates to CASRPSLGVYNEQFF.

The gene calls are TRBV11-3 and TRBJ1-4; D is undetermined. V was cut by 6 bases and J by 2 bases, with 19 bases left in between. The CDR3 covers 17 residues. Germline V gene lookup returns CDR1 SGHNT and CDR2 YENEEA. The CDR3 sequence: CASRTRRSRVTNEKLFF. CDR3 nucleotides: TGTGCCAGCAGGACTCGAAGGTCCCGCGTTACTAATGAAAAACTGTTTTTT. Full variable domain (missing parts from reference TRBV11-3 and TRBJ1-4): EAGVVQSPRYKIIEKKQPVAFWCNPISGHNTLYWYLQNLGQGPELLIRYENEEAVDDSQLPKDRFSAERLKGVDSTLKIQPAELGDSAVYLCASRTRRSRVTNEKLFFGSGTQLSVL.

This chain joins TRBV19 and TRBJ1-5, with unresolved D. In germline, CDR1 is LNHDA, CDR2 SQIVND (reference sequence). V gave up 4 bases and J gave up 2 bases, with 12 bases separating them. This CDR3 has 15 residues. The CDR3 here is CASSRYSGGNQPQHF. The CDR3 bases are TGTGCCAGTAGTAGATACAGCGGCGGCAATCAGCCCCAGCATTTT.

The gene calls are TRBV19 and TRBJ2-1; D is unresolved. Trimming took off 7 bases at V and 7 bases at J, with 8 bases between the two ends. The CDR3 is made up of 11 amino acids. Looked up from germline, CDR1 is LNHDA and CDR2 is SQIVND (reference sequence). The CDR3 DNA sequence: TGTGCCAGTATCGGTGGGAATGAGCAGTTCTTC. Its protein is CASIGGNEQFF.

The CDR3 sequence is CATSRERELNTQYF. The DNA for the CDR3 is TGTGCCACCAGCCGGGAGCGGGAGCTGAATACGCAGTATTTT. The chain combines TRBV15 with TRBJ2-3; 8 bases align to TRBD2. The CDR3 covers 14 residues. V lost 5 bases, J lost 7 bases, and 8 bases stayed unmatched. The germline V gene has CDR1 LNHNV and CDR2 YYDKDF (reference sequence).

The CDR3 DNA reads TGTGCCAGCAGCTTAAGAGCCAGGGATTCACCCCTCCACTTT. It codes for CASSLRARDSPLHF. The V call is TRBV7-2, the J call TRBJ1-6, with D possibly being TRBD1 (5 bases). Trimming removed 2 bases at V and 8 bases at J, with 10 bases between. The CDR3 runs to 14 residues. Germline V gene lookup returns CDR1 SGHTA and CDR2 FQGNSA.

This clonotype came up a few times. The V call is TRBV5-4, the J call TRBJ2-1; 14 bases align to TRBD2. The CDR3 is 15 amino acids. Germline values: CDR1 SGHNT, CDR2 YYREEE (reference sequence). V shed 4 bases and J 8 bases; nucleotides not matched to a gene: 5. CDR3 residues: CASSPPGLAGDEQFF. DNA for the CDR3: TGTGCCAGCAGCCCACCGGGACTAGCGGGAGATGAGCAGTTCTTC.

The table lists this clonotype with a few counts. This rearrangement joins TRBV7-9 to TRBJ2-1, with D tentatively TRBD1 (6 bases). Germline loops: CDR1 SEHNR, CDR2 FQNEAQ (reference sequence). This CDR3 is built from 16 residues. Trimming left V 0 bases short and J 6 bases short, with 15 bases between. CDR3 sequence: CASSLAPQGPLNEQFF. The CDR3 DNA follows: TGTGCCAGCAGCTTAGCCCCACAGGGCCCTCTCAATGAGCAGTTCTTC.

The V gene is TRBV7-8, the J gene TRBJ1-2; 8 bases are a match to TRBD1. The CDR3 covers 14 residues. The V and J ends lost 5 bases and 10 bases, in that order; junction bases with no gene match: 12. From germline, CDR1 is SGHVS and CDR2 FQNEAQ. The CDR3 nucleotides read TGTGCCAGCAGCCCCCGGACAGGGTACTTCCACTACACCTTC. Its translation: CASSPRTGYFHYTF.

V gene TRBV7-6 combines with J gene TRBJ1-4, with a weak D call TRBD1 (5 bases). The CDR3 covers 15 residues. Trimming took off 0 bases at V and 8 bases at J, with 13 bases between the two ends. In germline, CDR1 is SGHVS, CDR2 FNYEAQ. CDR3 sequence (DNA): TGTGCCAGCAGCTTAGCGCAAGGGGCTGGGGAAAAACTGTTTTTT. Residues: CASSLAQGAGEKLFF. Full variable domain (outside the CDR3, taken from reference TRBV7-6 and TRBJ1-4): GAGVSQSPRYKVTKRGQDVALRCDPISGHVSLYWYRQALGQGPEFLTYFNYEAQQDKSGLPNDRFSAERPEGSISTLTIQRTEQRDSAMYRCASSLAQGAGEKLFFGSGTQLSVL.

A note on this clonotype: A much larger clone sits a single nucleotide away, making a read error possible. This chain joins TRBV7-4 and TRBJ2-5; 9 nucleotides match TRBD1. The germline gives CDR1 SGHVT, CDR2 SQSDAQ. V trimming: 4 bases; J trimming: 4 bases; junction bases outside the gene matches: 1. The length of the CDR3 is 13 residues. The CDR3, as DNA: TGTGCCAGCAGCTGGGACAGGGCAGAGACCCAGTACTTC. It encodes CASSWDRAETQYF.

This clonotype was seen a single time. The genes are TRBV6-1 and TRBJ2-7; tentatively, D is TRBD1 or TRBD2 (5 bases each). V lost 5 bases to trimming and J lost 3 bases, with 14 bases between them. Germline values: CDR1 MNHNS, CDR2 SASEGT. This CDR3 contains 14 residues. CDR3 region: CASSIRDPDYEQYF. The CDR3 bases are TGTGCCAGCAGTATCCGGGACCCGGACTACGAGCAGTACTTC.

The table lists this clonotype with a few counts. V usage is TRBV7-2 and J usage is TRBJ2-3, with D possibly being TRBD2 (6 bases). Germline CDR1 reads SGHTA; CDR2 reads FQGNSA. Trimming left V 5 bases short and J 5 bases short, with 14 bases between. This CDR3 contains 14 residues. CDR3 sequence (DNA): TGTGCCAGCAGCCCGACTGGGGGAGGAGATACGCAGTATTTT. This gives the protein CASSPTGGGDTQYF.

The gene calls are TRBV5-1 and TRBJ2-3, with 8 bases that match TRBD1. Germline values: CDR1 SGHRS, CDR2 YFSETQ. The CDR3 is made up of 15 amino acids. With 4 bases clipped from V and 1 base from J, the junction kept 5 bases outside the gene matches. The CDR3 DNA sequence: TGCGCCAGCAGCATACAGGGGGGCGGCACAGATACGCAGTATTTT. This sequence encodes CASSIQGGGTDTQYF.

This chain links TRBV6-2 or TRBV6-3 with TRBJ2-7; D is possibly TRBD1 or TRBD2 (5 bases each). The CDR3 runs 11 residues. In germline, CDR1 is MNHEY, CDR2 SVGEGT. The V end lost 6 bases, the J end lost 7 bases, and 10 bases lay between the germline ends. The CDR3 region is CASSPGREQYF. The CDR3 nucleotides read TGTGCCAGCAGCCCGGGACGGGAGCAGTACTTC.

This chain uses TRBV7-2 with TRBJ1-5; 8 nucleotides line up with TRBD1. CDR1 and CDR2 (germline): SGHTA, FQGNSA. The CDR3 spans 14 residues. The V gene end was trimmed by 5 bases and the J gene end by 5 bases; junction bases not matched to a gene: 5. The CDR3 sequence is CASSLTGVYQPQHF. The CDR3 nucleotides read TGTGCCAGCAGCCTGACAGGGGTCTATCAGCCCCAGCATTTT.

The V call is TRBV12-3 or TRBV12-4, the J call TRBJ2-5; 14 nucleotides align to TRBD2. The CDR3 totals 17 residues. V lost 4 bases and J lost 1; bases outside the gene matches: 5. CDR3 protein: CASSSPGLAGAQETQYF. The DNA of the CDR3 is TGTGCCAGCAGTTCTCCGGGACTAGCGGGGGCCCAAGAGACCCAGTACTTC.

The chain uses TRBV6-5 and TRBJ2-3, with 8 bases lining up with TRBD1. Germline values: CDR1 MNHEY, CDR2 SVGAGI. V gave up 4 bases and J gave up 5 bases; unmatched junction bases: 8. The CDR3 contains 15 residues. CDR3 loop: CASSFLGQGLDTQYF. Written as DNA, the CDR3 is TGTGCCAGCAGTTTTCTTGGACAGGGATTAGATACGCAGTATTTT.

V is TRBV6-5 and J is TRBJ1-1; no clear D. The length of the CDR3 is 13 residues. Germline V gene data show CDR1 as MNHEY and CDR2 as SVGAGI. V was pared by 2 bases and J by 4 bases, with 8 bases between. The chain's CDR3 is CASSYVGPTEAFF. CDR3 bases: TGTGCCAGCAGTTACGTGGGCCCCACTGAAGCTTTCTTT.